Listed here are 26 T cell receptor beta chains from one sample, sequenced in a study of T-cell memory formation after mild COVID-19. MiXCR, run by TCRdb on the 5' RACE reads, gives a single entry per CDR3 protein. Of tens of thousands of distinct CDR3 sequences in the sample, under 7.5% are singletons; the top ten hold approximately 1.5%. The specimen was PBMCs or a T cell subset sorted from them (not recorded which). The receptor source for this set is a man aged 18 to 30 who had mild COVID-19 (a few samples of this study predate the infection). Cell type and time point are not known.

Many counts were recorded for this clonotype. The CDR3 DNA follows: TGTGCCAGCAGCCTGCGGGAGCAAGAGACCCAGTACTTC. This translates into CASSLREQETQYF. The gene calls are TRBV7-2 and TRBJ2-5, with 7 bases fitting TRBD2. The V and J ends lost 5 bases and 2 bases, in that order; junction bases with no gene match: 2. Germline values: CDR1 SGHTA, CDR2 FQGNSA. The CDR3 runs 13 residues. The whole variable domain, remainder taken from reference TRBV7-2 and TRBJ2-5, is GAGVSQSPSNKVTEKGKDVELRCDPISGHTALYWYRQSLGQGLEFLIYFQGNSAPDKSGLPSDRFSAERTGGSVSTLTIQRTQQEDSAVYLCASSLREQETQYFGPGTRLLVL.

This clonotype was recorded a few times. The CDR3 nucleotides are TGCAGTGCTAGAGTTCCAGGGGGCGATCAGCCCCAGCATTTT. This gives the protein CSARVPGGDQPQHF. The chain joins TRBV20-1 to TRBJ1-5; 8 bases agree with TRBD1. Looked up from germline, CDR1 is DFQATT and CDR2 is SNEGSKA (reference sequence). The CDR3 is 14 residues long. V was clipped by 1 base and J by 5 bases; unmatched bases: 4.

This clonotype rates as medium-sized. This sequence joins TRBV7-2 and TRBJ2-5; D is possibly TRBD2 (6 bases). V shed 2 bases and J shed 5 bases, with 12 bases lying between them. CDR3 length equals 14 residues. The V gene's germline CDR1 is SGHTA and CDR2 FQGNSA. The CDR3 sequence: CASSLMVAGETQYF. The CDR3 DNA sequence: TGTGCCAGCAGCTTAATGGTGGCGGGGGAGACCCAGTACTTC. Filled out from reference TRBV7-2 and TRBJ2-5, the complete variable domain reads GAGVSQSPSNKVTEKGKDVELRCDPISGHTALYWYRQSLGQGLEFLIYFQGNSAPDKSGLPSDRFSAERTGGSVSTLTIQRTQQEDSAVYLCASSLMVAGETQYFGPGTRLLVL.

This clonotype was observed a handful of times. The V and J genes are TRBV10-3 and TRBJ2-3, with 11 bases matching TRBD2. CDR3 length equals 16 residues. From germline, CDR1 is ENHRY and CDR2 SYGVKD. Unmatched junction bases numbered 7, after V lost 8 bases and J lost 0 bases. CDR3 coding DNA: TGTGCCATCGGGCTCGCTAGCGGGGGGAGCACAGATACGCAGTATTTT. It codes for CAIGLASGGSTDTQYF.

The chain uses TRBV2 and TRBJ1-2; perhaps TRBD1 as D (5 bases). Between the trimmed V and J ends, which lost 5 bases and 0 bases, there was a span of 13 bases. The CDR3 totals 15 residues. From germline, CDR1 is SNHLY and CDR2 FYNNEI. The CDR3 nucleotides are TGTGCCAGCAGTTCGCTTCGAGGGGCTAACTATGGCTACACCTTC. The encoded protein is CASSSLRGANYGYTF.

The chain joins TRBV4-2 to TRBJ2-3; TRBD2 matches at 9 bases. The germline CDR1 and CDR2 sequences are LGHNA and YNFKEQ. V shed 4 bases, J shed 1 base, and the junction held 6 bases outside the gene matches. This CDR3 has 16 residues. The chain's CDR3 is CASSPLLAGRTDTQYF. The CDR3 bases are TGTGCCAGCAGCCCCCTCCTAGCGGGGCGCACAGATACGCAGTATTTT.

The chain employs TRBV2 and TRBJ1-2, with a possible D match to TRBD1 (5 bases). This CDR3 contains 12 residues. CDR1 is SNHLY, CDR2 FYNNEI, per germline. CDR3: CAEGALTEGYTF. CDR3 nucleotide sequence: TGTGCAGAAGGGGCGCTGACGGAGGGCTACACCTTC.

V is TRBV10-3 and J is TRBJ2-2; no definite D call. Germline CDR1 ENHRY, CDR2 SYGVKD. V gave up 4 bases and J gave up 6 bases, with 9 bases separating them. The CDR3 runs 13 residues. The CDR3 nucleotides are TGTGCCATCAGTGGCTTGGGCGCCGGGGAGCTGTTTTTT. This gives the protein CAISGLGAGELFF.

A few counts support this clonotype. The chain links TRBV5-1 to TRBJ2-3; the D gene is possibly TRBD2 (6 bases). Germline V gene data show CDR1 as SGHRS and CDR2 as YFSETQ. This CDR3 spans 15 amino acids. Trimming removed 0 bases from V and 6 bases from J, with 14 bases in between. CDR3 sequence (DNA): TGCGCCAGCAGCTTGGTTTCCGGGGGACGGGATACGCAGTATTTT. Translation: CASSLVSGGRDTQYF.

This chain connects TRBV4-1 to TRBJ1-2, with unresolved D. Germline CDR1 is MGHRA and CDR2 is YSYEKL. The V gene lost 0 bases and the J gene lost 8 bases, with 16 bases spanning the gap. This CDR3 contains 15 residues. Written as DNA, the CDR3 is TGCGCCAGCAGCCAAGACCTGGGAAAGCTTGAAGGCTACACCTTC. Encoded protein: CASSQDLGKLEGYTF.

This clonotype was counted many times. V and J are TRBV7-9 and TRBJ1-5, with 9 bases identical to TRBD1. Trimming at V came to 4 bases and at J to 7 bases, leaving 5 bases not matched to a gene. CDR3 length: 14 residues. Germline V gives CDR1 SEHNR, CDR2 FQNEAQ (reference sequence). The CDR3 spells CASSSQGAGQPQHF. The CDR3 nucleotides are TGTGCCAGCAGCTCACAGGGGGCAGGACAGCCCCAGCATTTT.

The chain has TRBV3-1 and TRBJ1-6; the D is unclear. V was cut by 8 bases and J by 10 bases, with 9 bases left in between. Germline loops: CDR1 LGHDT, CDR2 YNNKEL (reference sequence). This CDR3 contains 11 residues. Written as DNA, the CDR3 is TGTGCCAGCGGTCCTGAGTCACCCCTCCACTTT. Its protein product is CASGPESPLHF.

This chain connects TRBV15 to TRBJ2-1, with TRBD2 matching 10 bases. Germline CDR1 and CDR2: LNHNV and YYDKDF (reference sequence). This CDR3 has 16 amino acids. V shed 0 bases and J 2 bases; nucleotides not matched to a gene: 1. The CDR3 protein is CATSRDSGGPYNEQFF. The CDR3 DNA sequence: TGTGCCACCAGCAGAGATAGCGGGGGGCCCTACAATGAGCAGTTCTTC.

This chain connects TRBV29-1 to TRBJ1-2; D remains unclear. The length of the CDR3 is 14 residues. Germline lookup yields CDR1 SQVTM and CDR2 ANQGSEA. Trimming left V 1 base short and J 3 bases short, with 12 bases between. The CDR3 loop reads CSVEGWAEDYGYTF. The CDR3 DNA is TGCAGCGTTGAAGGGTGGGCAGAGGACTATGGCTACACCTTC.

Only a few counts were recorded for this clonotype. The chain employs TRBV6-5 and TRBJ2-6; unclear D gene. Germline CDR1 and CDR2: MNHEY and SVGAGI. Trimming stripped 2 bases from V and 1 base from J, with 6 bases between. The CDR3 is 15 residues long. The chain's CDR3 is CASSYQMSGANVLTF. The CDR3 DNA reads as TGTGCCAGCAGTTACCAAATGTCTGGGGCCAACGTCCTGACTTTC.

This clonotype was recorded many times. The J gene is TRBJ2-7, the V gene TRBV9; D may correspond to TRBD1 or TRBD2 (5 bases each). The CDR3 is made up of 13 amino acids. Germline V gene data show CDR1 as SGDLS and CDR2 as YYNGEE. Trimming took 0 bases from V and 6 from J, leaving 10 bases between them. CDR3 in amino acids: CASSVGVGGEQYF. The CDR3 DNA reads as TGTGCCAGCAGCGTAGGGGTTGGGGGCGAGCAGTACTTC.

This sequence joins TRBV5-1 and TRBJ1-6; a possible D gene is TRBD1 (5 bases). The CDR3 runs to 15 residues. Germline V gene lookup returns CDR1 SGHRS and CDR2 YFSETQ. V lost 4 bases, J lost 8 bases, and 16 bases lay in between. CDR3 region: CASSPDAGRYSPLHF. The CDR3 DNA follows: TGCGCCAGCAGCCCGGACGCAGGGAGGTATTCACCCCTCCACTTT.

In this sample, this clonotype turned up a few times. The chain joins TRBV7-9 to TRBJ2-1; 8 bases map to TRBD2. The CDR3 has 12 residues. Trimming removed 6 bases from V and 9 bases from J; junction bases left unmatched: 4. Per germline, CDR1 SEHNR and CDR2 FQNEAQ (reference sequence). CDR3 bases: TGTGCCAGCAGTCTTACTAGCGGTGAGCAGTTCTTC. This encodes CASSLTSGEQFF.

This clonotype was seen many times. The chain employs TRBV7-2 and TRBJ1-1, with no clear D. CDR1 and CDR2 from the germline V gene are SGHTA and FQGNSA. CDR3 size: 12 residues. Trimming took off 3 bases at V and 6 bases at J, with 8 bases between the two ends. CDR3 protein: CASSFLWSEAFF. DNA of the CDR3: TGTGCCAGCAGCTTTTTGTGGTCTGAAGCTTTCTTT. The complete variable domain, with remaining parts taken from reference TRBV7-2 and TRBJ1-1, reads GAGVSQSPSNKVTEKGKDVELRCDPISGHTALYWYRQSLGQGLEFLIYFQGNSAPDKSGLPSDRFSAERTGGSVSTLTIQRTQQEDSAVYLCASSFLWSEAFFGQGTRLTVV.

This clonotype has at least ten counts. The chain employs TRBV4-2 and TRBJ2-6; D is uncertain. Germline values: CDR1 LGHNA, CDR2 YNFKEQ. V dropped 4 bases and J dropped 0 bases, with 10 bases sitting between them. The CDR3 is made up of 16 amino acids. In DNA, the CDR3 is TGTGCCAGCAGCCGAGAGATTCGCTCTGGGGCCAACGTCCTGACTTTC. Protein product: CASSREIRSGANVLTF.

This clonotype has only a few counts. V gene TRBV5-1 combines with J gene TRBJ1-1, with D unclear. CDR1 and CDR2 from the germline V gene are SGHRS and YFSETQ. The CDR3 runs to 15 residues. Trimming stripped 0 bases from V and 0 bases from J, with 9 bases between. The CDR3 loop reads CASSLGPSLNTEAFF. The CDR3 DNA is TGCGCCAGCAGCTTGGGTCCCAGCTTGAACACTGAAGCTTTCTTT.

The chain joins TRBV6-2 or TRBV6-3 to TRBJ2-7, with D unresolved. V lost 6 bases and J 2 bases, leaving 14 bases between the germline ends. Germline loops: CDR1 MNHEY, CDR2 SVGEGT. The CDR3 covers 14 residues. CDR3 protein: CASSPRHYAYEQYV. CDR3 nucleotides: TGTGCCAGCAGCCCCCGGCACTACGCCTACGAGCAGTACGTC.

This clonotype was observed at least ten times. The V call is TRBV15, the J call TRBJ1-5; D may be TRBD1 (5 bases). This CDR3 has 13 residues. The germline gives CDR1 LNHNV, CDR2 YYDKDF (reference sequence). Trimming took 3 bases from V and 7 from J, leaving 10 bases between them. The CDR3 DNA is TGTGCCACCAGCAGGGGGGGGATCCAGCCCCAGCATTTT. Its protein product is CATSRGGIQPQHF.

The V and J genes are TRBV7-2 and TRBJ2-2, with D uncertain. CDR3 length equals 15 residues. The germline CDR1 and CDR2 sequences are SGHTA and FQGNSA. V lost 2 bases and J 0 bases, leaving 7 bases between the germline ends. The CDR3 DNA reads TGTGCCAGCAGCTTATTACAGACGAACACCGGGGAGCTGTTTTTT. Translating gives CASSLLQTNTGELFF.

This clonotype occurred a few times. The chain has TRBV7-8 and TRBJ2-5; TRBD2 matches at 9 bases. The CDR3 length is 17 residues. The V gene end was trimmed by 5 bases and the J gene end by 3 bases; junction bases not matched to a gene: 13. Per the germline V gene, CDR1 is SGHVS and CDR2 is FQNEAQ. This CDR3 is CASSPYRLAVKKETQYF. As DNA, the CDR3 is TGTGCCAGCAGCCCTTACCGACTAGCGGTAAAAAAAGAGACCCAGTACTTC.

This clonotype was observed a few times. The chain is built from TRBV5-1 and TRBJ2-3; TRBD1 aligns across 9 bases. The junction had 3 bases not matched to a gene; V was cut back by 4 bases and J by 3 bases. This CDR3 has 14 amino acids. Germline CDR1 SGHRS, CDR2 YFSETQ. The CDR3 DNA reads TGCGCCAGCAGCCCCGGACAGGGGACAGATACGCAGTATTTT. Its protein product is CASSPGQGTDTQYF.